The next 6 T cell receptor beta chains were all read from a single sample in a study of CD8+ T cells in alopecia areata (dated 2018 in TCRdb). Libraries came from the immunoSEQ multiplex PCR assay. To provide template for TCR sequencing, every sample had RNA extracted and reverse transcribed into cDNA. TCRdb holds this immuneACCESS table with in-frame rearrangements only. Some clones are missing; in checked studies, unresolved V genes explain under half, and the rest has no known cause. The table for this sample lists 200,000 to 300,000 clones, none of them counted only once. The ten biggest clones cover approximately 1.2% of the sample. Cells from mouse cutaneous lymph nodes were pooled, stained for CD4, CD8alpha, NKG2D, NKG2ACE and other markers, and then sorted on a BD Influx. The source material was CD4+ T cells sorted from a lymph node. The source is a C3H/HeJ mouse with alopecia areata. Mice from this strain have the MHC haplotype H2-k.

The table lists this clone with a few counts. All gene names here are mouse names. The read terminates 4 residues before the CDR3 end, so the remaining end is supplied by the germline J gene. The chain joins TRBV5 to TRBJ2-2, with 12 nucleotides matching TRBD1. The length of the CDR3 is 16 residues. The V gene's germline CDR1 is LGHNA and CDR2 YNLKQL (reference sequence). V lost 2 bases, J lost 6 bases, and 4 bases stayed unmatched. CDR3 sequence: CASSQSGTGGPGQLYF. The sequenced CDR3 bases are TGTGCCAGCAGCCAATCCGGGACAGGGGGCCCCGGG.

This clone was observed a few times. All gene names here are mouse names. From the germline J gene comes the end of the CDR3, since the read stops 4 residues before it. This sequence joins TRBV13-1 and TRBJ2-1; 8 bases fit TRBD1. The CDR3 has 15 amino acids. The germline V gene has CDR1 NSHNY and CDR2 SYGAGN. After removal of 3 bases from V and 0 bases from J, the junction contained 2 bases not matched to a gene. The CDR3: CASSVTGANYAEQFF. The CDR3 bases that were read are TGTGCCAGCAGTGTGACAGGGGCTAACTATGCT.

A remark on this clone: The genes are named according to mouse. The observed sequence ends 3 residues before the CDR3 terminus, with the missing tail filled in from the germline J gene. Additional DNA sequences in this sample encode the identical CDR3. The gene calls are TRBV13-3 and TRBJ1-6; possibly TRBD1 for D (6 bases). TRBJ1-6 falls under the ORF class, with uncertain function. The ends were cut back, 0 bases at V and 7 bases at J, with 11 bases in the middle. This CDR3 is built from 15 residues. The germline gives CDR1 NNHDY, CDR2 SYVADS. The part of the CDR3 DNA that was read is TGTGCCAGCAGTGATGCGAGGGGGTGGAATTCGCCC. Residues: CASSDARGWNSP. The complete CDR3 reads CASSDARGWNSPLYF.

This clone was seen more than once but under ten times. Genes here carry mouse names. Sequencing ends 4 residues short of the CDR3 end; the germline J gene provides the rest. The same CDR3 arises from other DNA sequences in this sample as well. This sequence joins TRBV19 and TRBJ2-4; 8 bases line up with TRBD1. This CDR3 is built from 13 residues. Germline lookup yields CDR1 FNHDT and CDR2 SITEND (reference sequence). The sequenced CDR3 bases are TGTGCCAGCAGTTCCGGGACAGGAAAC. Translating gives CASSSGTGN. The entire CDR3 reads CASSSGTGNTLYF.

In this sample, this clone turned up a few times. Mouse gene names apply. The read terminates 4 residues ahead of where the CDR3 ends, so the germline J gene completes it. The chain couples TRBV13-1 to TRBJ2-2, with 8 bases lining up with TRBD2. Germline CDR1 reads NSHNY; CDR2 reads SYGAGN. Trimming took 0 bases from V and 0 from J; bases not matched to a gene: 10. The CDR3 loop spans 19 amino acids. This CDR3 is CASSDEMAGGRANTGQLYF. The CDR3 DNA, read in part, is TGTGCCAGCAGTGATGAAATGGCTGGGGGGCGTGCAAACACCGGG.

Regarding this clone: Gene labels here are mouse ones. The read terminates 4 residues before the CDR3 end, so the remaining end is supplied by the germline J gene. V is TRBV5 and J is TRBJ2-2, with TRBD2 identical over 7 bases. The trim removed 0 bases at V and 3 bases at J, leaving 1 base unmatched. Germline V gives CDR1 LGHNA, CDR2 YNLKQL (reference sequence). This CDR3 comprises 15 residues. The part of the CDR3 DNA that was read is TGTGCCAGCAGCCAAGACGGGGGGGACACCGGG. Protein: CASSQDGGDTG. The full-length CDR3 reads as CASSQDGGDTGQLYF.